One and the same sample provided the 4 T cell receptor beta chains below, sequenced in a study of T cell repertoires in cytomegalovirus infection. TCRdb re-analysed the reads in MiXCR, keeping a single row per CDR3 protein. This sample has fewer than 80,000 distinct CDR3 sequences, with 3.7% found just once. Sample: PBMCs. The receptors come from a human donor in good health (CMV status not recorded). Some clones in this sample may be carry-over from other donors' samples.

Many counts were recorded for this clonotype. The chain joins TRBV19 to TRBJ1-2, with a tentative D call TRBD1 (6 bases). The CDR3 length is 13 residues. Trimming stripped 5 bases from V and 12 bases from J, with 19 bases between. From germline, CDR1 is LNHDA and CDR2 SQIVND (reference sequence). The CDR3 region is CASSSWDILDHTF. DNA for the CDR3: TGTGCCAGTAGTTCGTGGGACATCCTCGACCACACCTTC.

This clonotype was picked up many times. The genes are TRBV27 and TRBJ1-2, with D hard to call. Germline lookup yields CDR1 MNHEY and CDR2 SMNVEV (reference sequence). V was cut by 7 bases and J by 0 bases, with 9 bases left in between. The CDR3 covers 13 residues. This CDR3 reads CASKAQANYGYTF. The CDR3 bases are TGTGCCAGCAAGGCTCAGGCTAACTATGGCTACACCTTC.

This clonotype was seen ten or more times. J is TRBJ2-5 and V is TRBV20-1, with TRBD2 matching 8 bases. CDR3 length: 16 amino acids. Germline V gene sequence: CDR1 DFQATT, CDR2 SNEGSKA (reference sequence). Trimming cost V 0 bases and J 2 bases; bases outside gene matches: 8. CDR3 coding DNA: TGCAGTGCTAGAGATTGGGCGGGGGGACTACAAGAGACCCAGTACTTC. This translates into CSARDWAGGLQETQYF.

This clonotype was picked up many times. The CDR3, as DNA: TGCGCCAGCAGTTACCGGGACTCCTACGGAGAGACCCAGTACTTC. Translation gives CASSYRDSYGETQYF. The V call is TRBV4-1, the J call TRBJ2-5, with D tentatively TRBD2 (6 bases). The V gene's germline CDR1 is MGHRA and CDR2 YSYEKL. The CDR3 extends over 15 amino acids. V dropped 6 bases and J dropped 4 bases, with 18 bases sitting between them.